This T cell receptor (beta chain) was profiled in a study of T cells expressing NK-cell markers. Points on this clonotype: The antigen remains undetermined.

The authors made TCR beta cDNA libraries by 5'RACE template switching. This switching added a universal primer site and UMIs. No DNA is given; TCRdb re-called the 5' RACE reads and lists each CDR3 protein once. Its table lists about 460,000 distinct CDR3 sequences. CDR1 and CDR2 from the germline V gene are DFQATT and SNEGSKA (reference sequence). The CDR3 length is 15 residues. Regarding the study as a whole: Dominant NKG2C+ clonotypes in six donors made up roughly 1.0-7.0% of CD8+ T cells.

The rearrangement links TRBV20-1 to TRBJ2-3; without DNA, the TCRdb call of TRBD1 cannot be checked. The receptor's source is a woman in her forties or fifties in good health. The sample taken for sequencing was blood T cells: a sorted CD56 or NKG2C T cell subset, CD4+ or CD8+ T cells, or bulk PBMC T cells (not recorded which). The CDR3 reads CSARDQGSGSDTQYF.